Below are 18 T cell receptor beta chains sequenced from a single sample in a study of shared clonotypes between healthy human individuals. Some clones are missing from TCRdb's copy, which holds only in-frame ones; the method was immunoSEQ multiplex PCR. The sample lists about 2 million clones, roughly 95% occurring once. Naive CD8 cells lacked CD45RO, underwent positive selection for CCR7 and left out terminally differentiated effector memory CD45RA+ cells. The sample was naive CD8+ T cells sorted from blood. These TCRs come from a man aged 18 to 30 in good health.

Of note for this clone: The sample has other DNA sequences that encode this CDR3 too. The genes are TRBV4-3 and TRBJ2-5, with D perhaps TRBD1 or TRBD2 (6 bases each). The germline V gene encodes CDR1 LGHNA and CDR2 YSLEER. The CDR3 loop spans 14 amino acids. V shed 0 bases and J shed 5 bases, with 10 bases lying between them. CDR3 amino acids: CASSQDLGGETQYF. The CDR3 DNA sequence: TGCGCCAGCAGCCAAGATCTAGGGGGGGAGACCCAGTACTTC.

The chain joins TRBV6-1 to TRBJ2-5, with 9 nucleotides matching TRBD2. This CDR3 has 13 residues. J was trimmed by 4 bases and V by 8 bases; bases with no gene match: 5. The germline gives CDR1 MNHNS, CDR2 SASEGT. The CDR3 here is CASQAGGRETQYF. CDR3 sequence (DNA): TGTGCCAGCCAGGCGGGGGGGCGAGAGACCCAGTACTTC.

A note on this clone: This sample includes further DNA sequences coding for the same CDR3. The rearrangement joins TRBV2 to TRBJ2-7, with 9 bases that match TRBD1. The CDR3 extends over 14 amino acids. J gave up 1 base and V 3 bases, and 1 base lay outside the gene matches. Germline V gene data show CDR1 as SNHLY and CDR2 as FYNNEI. The CDR3 coding sequence is TGTGCCAGCAGTGAGACAGGGGGATCCTACGAGCAGTACTTC. It translates to CASSETGGSYEQYF.

This chain links TRBV11-2 with TRBJ1-2; the D is unclear. This CDR3 has 12 amino acids. CDR1 and CDR2 from the germline V gene are SGHAT and FQNNGV. Trimming left V 4 bases short and J 5 bases short, with 8 bases between. CDR3 sequence reads: CASSYGIYGYTF. The CDR3 DNA follows: TGTGCCAGCAGCTACGGAATTTATGGCTACACCTTC.

CDR3 sequence (DNA): TGTGCCAGCAGTTTGACTAGCGAGGACTACGAGCAGTACTTC. Protein: CASSLTSEDYEQYF. V and J are TRBV28 and TRBJ2-7; 8 bases match TRBD2. The germline CDR1 and CDR2 sequences are MDHEN and SYDVKM. The V and J ends lost 3 bases and 3 bases, in that order; junction bases with no gene match: 4. CDR3 length equals 14 residues.

This chain uses TRBV7-9 with TRBJ2-7, with D tentatively TRBD1 or TRBD2 (5 bases each). The CDR3 runs to 11 residues. V was trimmed by 6 bases and J by 12 bases, leaving 15 bases between them. Germline CDR1 and CDR2: SEHNR and FQNEAQ (reference sequence). CDR3 coding DNA: TGTGCCAGCAGAGATGAGGGGTCCGCGTACTTC. Protein product: CASRDEGSAYF.

This sequence joins TRBV27 and TRBJ2-5; D not resolved. The CDR3 is made up of 13 amino acids. Germline V lookup: CDR1 MNHEY, CDR2 SMNVEV (reference sequence). V was cut by 3 bases and J by 7 bases, with 12 bases left in between. CDR3 sequence (DNA): TGTGCCAGCAGTTTGGGCGGCGACGGGACCCAGTACTTC. Translating gives CASSLGGDGTQYF.

Details on this clone: An end of the junction differs from the germline gene, which may be a read error. V is TRBV5-6 and J is TRBJ2-1, with D unclear. In germline, CDR1 is SGHDT, CDR2 YYEEEE. CDR3 length equals 12 residues. DNA of the CDR3: TGTGCCAGCAGCTTGGTATACAGTGAGCAGTTCTTC. Translation gives CASSLVYSEQFF.

The chain links TRBV4-1 to TRBJ1-1; D is unresolved. V dropped 5 bases and J dropped 6 bases, with 13 bases sitting between them. CDR1 is MGHRA and CDR2 is YSYEKL in the germline V gene. CDR3 size: 13 residues. In DNA form, the CDR3 reads TGCGCCAGCAGCACGTCGCCCCGCTCTGAAGCTTTCTTT. Translating it yields CASSTSPRSEAFF.

This clone was seen a single time. The chain is built from TRBV7-8 and TRBJ2-7, with a tentative D call TRBD2 (5 bases). With 3 bases removed from V and 0 bases from J, the gap between germline ends came to 12 bases. The CDR3 totals 15 residues. Germline assignment: CDR1 SGHVS and CDR2 FQNEAQ. The chain's CDR3 is CASSFPGEFSYEQYF. CDR3 bases: TGTGCCAGCAGCTTTCCCGGGGAGTTCTCCTACGAGCAGTACTTC. The full variable domain, completed using reference TRBV7-8 and TRBJ2-7, is GAGVSQSPRYKVAKRGQDVALRCDPISGHVSLFWYQQALGQGPEFLTYFQNEAQLDKSGLPSDRFFAERPEGSVSTLKIQRTQQEDSAVYLCASSFPGEFSYEQYFGPGTRLTVT.

This chain links TRBV9 with TRBJ1-6; 7 nucleotides agree with TRBD1. Germline loops: CDR1 SGDLS, CDR2 YYNGEE. The junction had 13 bases not matched to a gene; V was cut back by 6 bases and J by 10 bases. The CDR3 has 15 amino acids. CDR3: CASNLEAGGHSPLHF. The CDR3, as DNA: TGTGCCAGCAACCTAGAGGCAGGGGGACACTCACCCCTCCACTTT.

The chain recombines TRBV7-8 with TRBJ2-2, with 8 bases lining up with TRBD1. Looked up from germline, CDR1 is SGHVS and CDR2 is FQNEAQ. The V segment lost 5 bases and the J segment 2 bases; nucleotides outside the gene matches: 10. The CDR3 is made up of 17 amino acids. This CDR3 reads CASSPSTGGFNTGELFF. The DNA of the CDR3 is TGTGCCAGCAGCCCGAGTACAGGGGGATTTAACACCGGGGAGCTGTTTTTT.

With regard to this clone: The junction departs from germline at one end; a sequencing error may be responsible. This rearrangement joins TRBV5-6 to TRBJ2-1; possible D gene TRBD2, 6 bases. In germline, CDR1 is SGHDT, CDR2 YYEEEE. This CDR3 region has 14 residues. For the CDR3, the DNA is TGTGCCAGCAGCTTTGGGACTTCCTCCAATGAGCAGTTCTTC. It encodes CASSFGTSSNEQFF.

The chain employs TRBV27 and TRBJ1-2; D is unclear. Per germline, CDR1 MNHEY and CDR2 SMNVEV (reference sequence). V lost 8 bases and J 5 bases, leaving 9 bases between the germline ends. This CDR3 contains 11 residues. CDR3 coding DNA: TGTGCCAGCCTCGGAGGGTATGGCTACACCTTC. It specifies CASLGGYGYTF.

In the case of this clone: Other DNA sequences in the sample encode the same CDR3. The rearrangement uses TRBV9 and TRBJ2-7; D possibly uses TRBD1 or TRBD2 (6 bases each). This CDR3 has 14 residues. The V end was cut by 3 bases, the J end by 3 bases, with 13 bases between. Looked up from germline, CDR1 is SGDLS and CDR2 is YYNGEE. As DNA, the CDR3 is TGTGCCAGCAGCGGAGGGGGAGCGGGCTACGAGCAGTACTTC. Translating gives CASSGGGAGYEQYF.

The chain is built from TRBV5-6 and TRBJ1-2; D possibly corresponds to TRBD1 (5 bases). Germline V gives CDR1 SGHDT, CDR2 YYEEEE. V lost 6 bases and J lost 5, with 11 bases in between. The CDR3 length is 12 residues. The CDR3 protein is CASTLDSYGYTF. The CDR3 DNA sequence: TGTGCCAGCACCCTCGACAGTTATGGCTACACCTTC.

Details on this clone: The same CDR3 also results from other DNA sequences found in this sample. The rearrangement uses TRBV7-9 and TRBJ2-7, with a weak D call TRBD1 (5 bases). The germline gives CDR1 SEHNR, CDR2 FQNEAQ (reference sequence). Trimming pared 7 bases from V and 3 bases from J, leaving 10 bases between. The CDR3 extends over 12 amino acids. The CDR3: CASTEDSYEQYF. CDR3 bases: TGTGCCAGCACCGAAGACAGCTACGAGCAGTACTTC.

The CDR3 region has the DNA TGTGCCAGCAGGGGGACAGGGGACTATGGCTACACCTTC. Protein product: CASRGTGDYGYTF. V gene TRBV6-1 combines with J gene TRBJ1-2; 10 bases map to TRBD1. The germline V gene has CDR1 MNHNS and CDR2 SASEGT. The V gene end was trimmed by 6 bases and the J gene end by 3 bases; junction bases not matched to a gene: 1. The CDR3 has 13 amino acids.